A single sample gave rise to the 18 T cell receptor beta chains below, sequenced in a study of identical twins. TCRdb re-called the 5' RACE reads with MiXCR, one entry per CDR3 protein. Here the sample spans some 330,000 distinct CDR3 sequences, 7% to 9.5% being singletons. Sequenced material: naive T cells sorted from blood. These receptor sequences come from a woman aged 45-59 years in good health.

The chain is built from TRBV5-1 and TRBJ2-1; tentative D call: TRBD2 (6 bases). Trimming removed 0 bases from V and 6 bases from J, with 10 bases in between. CDR3 length equals 14 residues. Germline V lookup: CDR1 SGHRS, CDR2 YFSETQ. CDR3 bases: TGCGCCAGCAGCTTGGGGGGCGGGATCAATGAGCAGTTCTTC. Translated, it gives CASSLGGGINEQFF.

J is TRBJ2-7 and V is TRBV7-9; D possibly corresponds to TRBD1 (5 bases). Trimming shortened V by 1 base and J by 5 bases, and 12 bases separated the two germline ends. The V gene's germline CDR1 is SEHNR and CDR2 FQNEAQ (reference sequence). This CDR3 region has 14 residues. Here the CDR3 reads CASSLDPGYDEQYF. The CDR3 nucleotides read TGTGCCAGCAGCTTAGACCCAGGGTATGACGAGCAGTACTTC.

This clonotype has ten or more counts. V gene TRBV6-1 combines with J gene TRBJ2-1, with D possibly called TRBD1 or TRBD2 (5 bases each). Trimming took 7 bases from V and 5 from J, leaving 12 bases between them. Germline V CDR1 and CDR2: MNHNS, SASEGT. The CDR3 consists of 13 residues. CDR3 sequence reads: CASNTGRNNEQFF. The DNA of the CDR3 is TGTGCCAGCAACACGGGACGTAACAATGAGCAGTTCTTC.

This clonotype occurred many times. This chain joins TRBV28 and TRBJ1-3, with TRBD1 as a possible D gene (5 bases). V was cut by 2 bases and J by 4 bases, with 12 bases left in between. The CDR3 consists of 15 residues. Germline V gene data show CDR1 as MDHEN and CDR2 as SYDVKM. This chain's CDR3 is CASSLGTLEGNTIYF. CDR3 nucleotide sequence: TGTGCCAGCAGTTTAGGGACCTTGGAGGGAAACACCATATATTTT.

This clonotype came up a few times. The chain employs TRBV27 and TRBJ2-7; D is possibly TRBD1 or TRBD2 (6 bases each). Germline assignment: CDR1 MNHEY and CDR2 SMNVEV (reference sequence). Trimming shortened V by 6 bases and J by 9 bases, and 15 bases separated the two germline ends. This CDR3 contains 12 residues. The DNA for the CDR3 is TGTGCCAGCAGAAAGGGGGGCATCGGGCAGTACGTC. This encodes CASRKGGIGQYV.

A few counts support this clonotype. The CDR3: CASSALTGTQYF. CDR3 DNA: TGTGCCAGCAGTGCGCTAACGGGGACCCAGTACTTC. This rearrangement joins TRBV25-1 to TRBJ2-5; D gene unclear. The CDR3 length is 12 residues. Germline CDR1 MGHDK, CDR2 SYGVNS. V lost 4 bases, J lost 7 bases, and 10 bases lay in between.

This chain uses TRBV7-9 with TRBJ2-1; D ambiguous. The V gene lost 6 bases and the J gene lost 6 bases, with 9 bases spanning the gap. Germline V gives CDR1 SEHNR, CDR2 FQNEAQ (reference sequence). CDR3 length: 12 residues. CDR3 DNA: TGTGCCAGCAGACCGACTGGCAATGAGCAGTTCTTC. Protein product: CASRPTGNEQFF.

Worth noting for this clonotype: The junction shows a germline mismatch at one end, possibly a read error. The gene calls are TRBV7-3 and TRBJ2-2, with 11 bases lining up with TRBD2. The CDR3 has 19 residues. Germline V gene sequence: CDR1 SGHTA, CDR2 FQGTGA. The CDR3 loop reads CASSLKRKMTSGNPGELFF. The CDR3 DNA follows: TGTGCCAGCAGCTTAAAAAGGAAGATGACTAGCGGGAACCCCGGGGAGCTGTTTTTT.

The sample holds many counts of this clonotype. The gene calls are TRBV5-1 and TRBJ2-3, with a tentative D call TRBD1 (6 bases). This CDR3 is built from 15 residues. V dropped 4 bases and J dropped 2 bases, with 14 bases sitting between them. Germline assignment: CDR1 SGHRS and CDR2 YFSETQ. For the CDR3, the DNA is TGCGCCAGCAGCCCTACAGGGTATGACACAGATACGCAGTATTTT. Its protein is CASSPTGYDTDTQYF.

This clonotype appeared many times. The chain employs TRBV18 and TRBJ1-5; D is unresolved. CDR1 is KGHSH and CDR2 is LQKENI in the germline V gene. The germline V and J ends were trimmed by 2 bases and 3 bases, with 8 bases remaining between them. The CDR3 extends over 14 amino acids. Here the CDR3 reads CASSPASDNQPQHF. The CDR3 nucleotides are TGTGCCAGCTCACCAGCGTCGGACAATCAGCCCCAGCATTTT.

This clonotype showed up just a few times. The V and J genes are TRBV4-1 and TRBJ1-1; TRBD1 is a possible D gene (6 bases). V was pared by 2 bases and J by 1 base, with 11 bases between. CDR3 length: 15 residues. Looked up from germline, CDR1 is MGHRA and CDR2 is YSYEKL. CDR3 protein: CASSQLGGKNTEAFF. The CDR3 DNA is TGCGCCAGCAGCCAATTAGGGGGAAAGAACACTGAAGCTTTCTTT.

In its sample, this clonotype was seen a few times. CDR3 sequence reads: CASSLVPEGSPLHF. Written as DNA, the CDR3 is TGTGCCAGCAGCTTAGTCCCCGAGGGTTCACCCCTCCACTTT. The chain has TRBV7-9 and TRBJ1-6; D is ambiguous. Per the germline V gene, CDR1 is SEHNR and CDR2 is FQNEAQ (reference sequence). V lost 1 base and J 9 bases, leaving 10 bases between the germline ends. The CDR3 sequence is 14 residues long.

Many counts were recorded for this clonotype. This chain connects TRBV25-1 to TRBJ1-4; D remains ambiguous. This CDR3 is 14 amino acids long. CDR1 MGHDK and CDR2 SYGVNS come from the germline V gene. Trimming stripped 3 bases from V and 7 bases from J, with 12 bases between. The chain's CDR3 is CASSDPLKGEKLFF. The CDR3 nucleotides are TGTGCCAGCAGTGACCCTTTGAAAGGTGAAAAACTGTTTTTT.

This clonotype has a handful of counts. In DNA form, the CDR3 reads TGCGCCAGCAGCTTGGAATCGGGAAAGAACACTGAAGCTTTCTTT. It encodes CASSLESGKNTEAFF. The chain carries TRBV5-1 and TRBJ1-1; D gene unclear. Between the trimmed V and J ends, which lost 0 bases and 1 base, there was a span of 10 bases. The CDR3 sequence is 15 residues long. Looked up from germline, CDR1 is SGHRS and CDR2 is YFSETQ. The entire variable domain, with the rest obtained from reference TRBV5-1 and TRBJ1-1, is as follows: KAGVTQTPRYLIKTRGQQVTLSCSPISGHRSVSWYQQTPGQGLQFLFEYFSETQRNKGNFPGRFSGRQFSNSRSEMNVSTLELGDSALYLCASSLESGKNTEAFFGQGTRLTVV.

The chain recombines TRBV3-1 with TRBJ1-2, with D possibly matching TRBD1 (5 bases). Trimming took 2 bases from V and 1 from J, leaving 8 bases between them. The CDR3 sequence is 14 residues long. Germline CDR1 and CDR2: LGHDT and YNNKEL (reference sequence). This chain's CDR3 is CASSQRQNNYGYTF. As DNA, the CDR3 is TGTGCCAGCAGCCAAAGACAGAATAACTATGGCTACACCTTC. The complete variable domain, with remaining parts taken from reference TRBV3-1 and TRBJ1-2, reads DTAVSQTPKYLVTQMGNDKSIKCEQNLGHDTMYWYKQDSKKFLKIMFSYNNKELIINETVPNRFSPKSPDKAHLNLHINSLELGDSAVYFCASSQRQNNYGYTFGSGTRLTVV.

This chain uses TRBV5-1 with TRBJ2-2; the match to TRBD1 covers 9 bases. Unmatched junction bases numbered 7, after V lost 0 bases and J lost 4 bases. Germline assignment: CDR1 SGHRS and CDR2 YFSETQ. The CDR3 extends over 17 amino acids. The CDR3 loop is CASSLALGDRVTGELFF. As DNA, the CDR3 is TGCGCCAGCAGCTTGGCGCTCGGGGACAGGGTCACCGGGGAGCTGTTTTTT.

This clonotype was seen many times. The rearrangement links TRBV6-5 to TRBJ1-5; D is unresolved. Deletions cut 0 bases from V and 4 bases from J, with 7 bases between. From germline, CDR1 is MNHEY and CDR2 SVGAGI. The CDR3 loop spans 14 amino acids. The CDR3 region has the DNA TGTGCCAGCAGTTACTCTGCCGCAAATCAGCCCCAGCATTTT. Its translation is CASSYSAANQPQHF.

The gene calls are TRBV29-1 and TRBJ2-2; the match to TRBD2 covers 8 bases. From germline, CDR1 is SQVTM and CDR2 ANQGSEA. CDR3 length: 17 amino acids. V lost 0 bases to trimming and J lost 5 bases; unmatched junction nucleotides: 11. The CDR3, as DNA: TGCAGCGTTGAAGAGAGACCGAGGGGGACTAGGACCGGGGAGCTGTTTTTT. Its translation: CSVEERPRGTRTGELFF.